This paragraph reports one T cell receptor beta chain. Its antigen remains unidentified. V trimming: 6 bases; J trimming: 0 bases; junction bases outside the gene matches: 3. The CDR3 has 16 amino acids. Germline lookup yields CDR1 KGHSH and CDR2 LQKENI. Using immunoSEQ multiplex PCR, the repertoire was profiled, and TCRdb retains in-frame clones only, with some absent. The table lists roughly 15,000 clones, roughly 80% of them singletons, with around a sixth in the top ten. The source of the sample is a study of PD-1 blockade in mismatch repair-deficient tumors. Regarding the study as a whole: After pembrolizumab, tumor-resident clones rose rapidly, then generally contracted before radiologic responses.

The rearrangement links TRBV18 to TRBJ2-5; 14 positions agree with TRBD2. The source of this sequence is an adult with mismatch repair-deficient cancer. This material consisted of PBMCs, taken before pembrolizumab treatment. The CDR3 is CASSRGLAGDQETQYF. In nucleotides, the CDR3 is TGTGCCAGCTCGCGGGGACTAGCGGGAGACCAAGAGACCCAGTACTTC. Full variable domain (outside the CDR3, taken from reference TRBV18 and TRBJ2-5): NAGVMQNPRHLVRRRGQEARLRCSPMKGHSHVYWYRQLPEEGLKFMVYLQKENIIDESGMPKERFSAEFPKEGPSILRIQQVVRGDSAAYFCASSRGLAGDQETQYFGPGTRLLVL.